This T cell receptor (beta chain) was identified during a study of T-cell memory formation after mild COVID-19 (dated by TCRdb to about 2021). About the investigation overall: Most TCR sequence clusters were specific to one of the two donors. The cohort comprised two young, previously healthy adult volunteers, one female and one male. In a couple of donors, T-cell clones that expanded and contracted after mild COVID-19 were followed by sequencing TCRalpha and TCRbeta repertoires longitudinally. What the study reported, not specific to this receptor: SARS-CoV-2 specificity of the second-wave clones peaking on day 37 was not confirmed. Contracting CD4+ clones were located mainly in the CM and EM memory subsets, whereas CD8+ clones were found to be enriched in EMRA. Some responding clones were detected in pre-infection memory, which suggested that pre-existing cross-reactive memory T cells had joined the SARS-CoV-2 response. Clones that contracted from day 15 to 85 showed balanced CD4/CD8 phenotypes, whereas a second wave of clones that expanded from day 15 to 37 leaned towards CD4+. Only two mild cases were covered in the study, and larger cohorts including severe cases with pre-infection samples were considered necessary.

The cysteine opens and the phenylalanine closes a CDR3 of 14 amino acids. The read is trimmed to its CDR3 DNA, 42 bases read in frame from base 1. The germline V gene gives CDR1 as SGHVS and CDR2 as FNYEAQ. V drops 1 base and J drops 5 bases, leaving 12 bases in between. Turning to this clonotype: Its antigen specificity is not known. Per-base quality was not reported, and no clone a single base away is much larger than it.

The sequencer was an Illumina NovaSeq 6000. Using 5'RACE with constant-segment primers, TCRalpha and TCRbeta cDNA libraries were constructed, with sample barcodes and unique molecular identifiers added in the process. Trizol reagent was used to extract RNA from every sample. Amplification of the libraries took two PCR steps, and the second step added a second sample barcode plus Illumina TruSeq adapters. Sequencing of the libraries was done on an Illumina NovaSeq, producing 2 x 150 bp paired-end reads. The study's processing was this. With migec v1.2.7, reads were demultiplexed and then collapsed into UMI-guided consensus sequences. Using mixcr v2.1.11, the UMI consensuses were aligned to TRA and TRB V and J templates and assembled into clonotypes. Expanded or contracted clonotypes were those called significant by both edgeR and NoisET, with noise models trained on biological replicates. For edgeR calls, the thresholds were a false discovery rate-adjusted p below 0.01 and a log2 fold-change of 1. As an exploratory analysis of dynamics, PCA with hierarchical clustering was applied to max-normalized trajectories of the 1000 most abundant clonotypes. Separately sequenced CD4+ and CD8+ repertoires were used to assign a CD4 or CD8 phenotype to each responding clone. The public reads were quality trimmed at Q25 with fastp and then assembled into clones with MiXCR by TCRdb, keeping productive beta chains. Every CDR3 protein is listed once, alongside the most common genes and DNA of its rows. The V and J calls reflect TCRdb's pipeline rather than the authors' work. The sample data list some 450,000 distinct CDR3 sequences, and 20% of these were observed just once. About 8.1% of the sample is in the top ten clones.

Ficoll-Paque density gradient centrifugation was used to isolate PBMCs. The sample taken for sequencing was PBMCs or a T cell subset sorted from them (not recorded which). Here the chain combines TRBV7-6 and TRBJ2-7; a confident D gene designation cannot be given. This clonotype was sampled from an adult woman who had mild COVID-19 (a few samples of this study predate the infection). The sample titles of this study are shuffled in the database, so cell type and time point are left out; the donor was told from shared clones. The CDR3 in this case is CASSLVDQLHEQYF. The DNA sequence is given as TGTGCCAGCAGCTTAGTCGATCAGTTGCACGAGCAGTACTTC.